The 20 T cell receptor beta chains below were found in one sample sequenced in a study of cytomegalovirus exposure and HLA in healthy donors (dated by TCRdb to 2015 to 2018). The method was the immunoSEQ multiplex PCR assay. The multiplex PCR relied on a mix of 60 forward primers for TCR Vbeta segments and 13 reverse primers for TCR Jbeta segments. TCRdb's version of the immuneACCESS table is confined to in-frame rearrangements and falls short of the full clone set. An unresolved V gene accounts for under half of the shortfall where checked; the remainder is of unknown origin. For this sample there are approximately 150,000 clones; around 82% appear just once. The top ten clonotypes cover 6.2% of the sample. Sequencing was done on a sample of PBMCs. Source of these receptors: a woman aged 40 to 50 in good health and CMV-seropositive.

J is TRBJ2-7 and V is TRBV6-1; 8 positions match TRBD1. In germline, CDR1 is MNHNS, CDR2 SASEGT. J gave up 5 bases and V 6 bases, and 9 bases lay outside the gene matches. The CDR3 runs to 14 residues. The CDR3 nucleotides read TGTGCCAGCAGCCGAGGACAGGGAGTCAACGAGCAGTACTTC. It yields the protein CASSRGQGVNEQYF.

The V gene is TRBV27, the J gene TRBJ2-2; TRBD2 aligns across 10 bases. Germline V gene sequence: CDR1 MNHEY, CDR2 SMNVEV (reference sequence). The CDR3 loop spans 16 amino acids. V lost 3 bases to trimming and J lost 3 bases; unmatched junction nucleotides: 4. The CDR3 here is CASSFGAGGYTGELFF. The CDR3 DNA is TGTGCCAGCAGTTTTGGAGCGGGAGGGTACACCGGGGAGCTGTTTTTT.

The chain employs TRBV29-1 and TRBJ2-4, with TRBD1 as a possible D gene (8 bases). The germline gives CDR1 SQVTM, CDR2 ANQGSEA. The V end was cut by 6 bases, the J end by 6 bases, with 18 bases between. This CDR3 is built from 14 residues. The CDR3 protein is CSVRQGRGGNIQYF. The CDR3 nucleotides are TGCAGCGTCCGACAGGGGAGGGGTGGAAACATTCAGTACTTC. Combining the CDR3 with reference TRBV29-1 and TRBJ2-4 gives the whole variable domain SAVISQKPSRDICQRGTSLTIQCQVDSQVTMMFWYRQQPGQSLTLIATANQGSEATYESGFVIDKFPISRPNLTFSTLTVSNMSPEDSSIYLCSVRQGRGGNIQYFGAGTRLSVL.

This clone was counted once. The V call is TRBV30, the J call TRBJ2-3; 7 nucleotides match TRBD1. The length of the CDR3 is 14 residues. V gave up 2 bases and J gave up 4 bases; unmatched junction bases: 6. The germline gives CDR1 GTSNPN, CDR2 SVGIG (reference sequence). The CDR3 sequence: CAWSSGQAPDTQYF. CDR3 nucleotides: TGTGCCTGGAGTTCCGGACAGGCCCCAGATACGCAGTATTTT.

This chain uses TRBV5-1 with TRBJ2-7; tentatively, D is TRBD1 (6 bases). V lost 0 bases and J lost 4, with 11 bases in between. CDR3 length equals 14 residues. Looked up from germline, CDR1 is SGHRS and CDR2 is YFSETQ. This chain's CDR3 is CASSLEGDMYEQYF. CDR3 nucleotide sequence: TGCGCCAGCAGCTTGGAGGGGGATATGTACGAGCAGTACTTC. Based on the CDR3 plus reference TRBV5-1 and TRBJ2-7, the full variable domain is KAGVTQTPRYLIKTRGQQVTLSCSPISGHRSVSWYQQTPGQGLQFLFEYFSETQRNKGNFPGRFSGRQFSNSRSEMNVSTLELGDSALYLCASSLEGDMYEQYFGPGTRLTVT.

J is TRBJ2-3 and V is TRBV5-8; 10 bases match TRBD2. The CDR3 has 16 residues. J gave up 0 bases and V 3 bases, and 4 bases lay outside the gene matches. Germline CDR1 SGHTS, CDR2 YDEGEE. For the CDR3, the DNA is TGTGCCAGCAGCTGGGGACTAGCGACTAGCACAGATACGCAGTATTTT. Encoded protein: CASSWGLATSTDTQYF.

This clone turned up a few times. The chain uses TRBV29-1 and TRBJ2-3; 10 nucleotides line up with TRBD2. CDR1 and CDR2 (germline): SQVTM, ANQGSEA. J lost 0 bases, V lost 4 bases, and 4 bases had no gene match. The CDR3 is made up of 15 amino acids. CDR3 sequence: CSVARLAGSTDTQYF. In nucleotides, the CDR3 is TGCAGCGTTGCTAGACTAGCGGGTAGCACAGATACGCAGTATTTT.

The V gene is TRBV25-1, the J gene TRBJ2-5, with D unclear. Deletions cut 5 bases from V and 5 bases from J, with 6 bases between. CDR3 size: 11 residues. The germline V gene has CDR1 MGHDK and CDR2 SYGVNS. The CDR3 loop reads CASSLGETQYF. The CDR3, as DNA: TGTGCCAGCAGTCTAGGCGAGACCCAGTACTTC.

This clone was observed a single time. The CDR3 here is CASSPGQGLKGEQYF. The CDR3 region has the DNA TGTGCCAGTAGTCCCGGACAGGGACTCAAGGGGGAGCAGTACTTC. The rearrangement links TRBV19 to TRBJ2-7, with TRBD1 matching over 8 bases. Germline CDR1 is LNHDA and CDR2 is SQIVND (reference sequence). The CDR3 covers 15 residues. The J segment lost 7 bases and the V segment lost 5 bases, leaving 13 bases of the junction unmatched.

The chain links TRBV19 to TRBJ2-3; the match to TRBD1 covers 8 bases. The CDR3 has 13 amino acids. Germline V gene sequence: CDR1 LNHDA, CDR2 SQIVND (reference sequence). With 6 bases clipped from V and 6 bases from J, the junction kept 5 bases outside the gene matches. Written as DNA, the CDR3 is TGTGCCAGTAGCGGACAGGGTCGGGATACGCAGTATTTT. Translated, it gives CASSGQGRDTQYF.

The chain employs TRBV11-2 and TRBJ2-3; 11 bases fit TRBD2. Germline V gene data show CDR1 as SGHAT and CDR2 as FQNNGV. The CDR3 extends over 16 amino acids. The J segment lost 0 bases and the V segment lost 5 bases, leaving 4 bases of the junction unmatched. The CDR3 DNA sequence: TGTGCCAGCAGCCCCCGGACTAGCGGGAGCACAGATACGCAGTATTTT. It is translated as CASSPRTSGSTDTQYF.

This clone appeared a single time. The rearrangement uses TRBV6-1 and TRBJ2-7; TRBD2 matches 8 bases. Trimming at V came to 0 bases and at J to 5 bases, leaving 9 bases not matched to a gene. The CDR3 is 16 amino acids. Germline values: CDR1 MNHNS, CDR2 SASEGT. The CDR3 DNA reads TGTGCCAGCAGTGAAGCCCGACTAGCGTTATTCAACGAGCAGTACTTC. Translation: CASSEARLALFNEQYF.

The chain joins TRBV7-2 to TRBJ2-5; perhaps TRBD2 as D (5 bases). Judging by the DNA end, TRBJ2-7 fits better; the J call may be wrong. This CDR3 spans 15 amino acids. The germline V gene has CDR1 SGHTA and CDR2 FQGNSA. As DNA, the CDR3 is TGTGCCAGCAGCCCCAATCTAGCCCTCTCCTACGAGCAGTACTTC. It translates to CASSPNLALSYEQYF.

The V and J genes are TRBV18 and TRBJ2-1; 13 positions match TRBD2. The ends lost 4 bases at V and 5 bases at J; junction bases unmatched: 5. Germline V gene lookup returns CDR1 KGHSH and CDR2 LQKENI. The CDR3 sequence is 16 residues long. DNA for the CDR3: TGTGCCAGCTCACTCCCGGGACTAGCGGGAAACAATGAGCAGTTCTTC. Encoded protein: CASSLPGLAGNNEQFF.

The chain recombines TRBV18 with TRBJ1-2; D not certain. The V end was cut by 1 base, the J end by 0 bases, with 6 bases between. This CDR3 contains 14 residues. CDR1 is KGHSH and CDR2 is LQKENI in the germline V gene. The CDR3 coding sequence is TGTGCCAGCTCACCACTGAAGCCTAACTATGGCTACACCTTC. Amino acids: CASSPLKPNYGYTF.

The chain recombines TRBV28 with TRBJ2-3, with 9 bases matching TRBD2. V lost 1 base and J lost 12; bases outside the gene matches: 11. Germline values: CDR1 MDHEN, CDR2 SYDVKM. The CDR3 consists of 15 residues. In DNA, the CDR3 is TGTGCCAGCAGTTTATACGACTTTAGCGGGGGCAGTCAGTATTTT. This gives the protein CASSLYDFSGGSQYF.

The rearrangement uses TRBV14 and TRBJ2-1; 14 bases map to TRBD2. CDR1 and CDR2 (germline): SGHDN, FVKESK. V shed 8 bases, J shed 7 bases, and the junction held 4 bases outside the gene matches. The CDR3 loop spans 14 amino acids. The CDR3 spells CASGTSGRMNEQFF. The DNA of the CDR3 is TGTGCCAGCGGGACTAGCGGGAGAATGAATGAGCAGTTCTTC.

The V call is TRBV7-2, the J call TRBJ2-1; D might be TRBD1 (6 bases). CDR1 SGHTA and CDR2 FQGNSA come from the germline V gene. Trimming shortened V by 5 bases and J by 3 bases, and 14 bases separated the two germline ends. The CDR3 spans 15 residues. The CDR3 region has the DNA TGTGCCAGCAGCCCATTCGGACAGAACTACAATGAGCAGTTCTTC. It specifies CASSPFGQNYNEQFF.

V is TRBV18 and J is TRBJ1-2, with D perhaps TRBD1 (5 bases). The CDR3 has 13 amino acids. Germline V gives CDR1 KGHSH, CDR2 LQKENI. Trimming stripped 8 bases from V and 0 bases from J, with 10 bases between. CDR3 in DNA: TGTGCCAGCCCACGGGACTCTAACTATGGCTACACCTTC. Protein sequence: CASPRDSNYGYTF.

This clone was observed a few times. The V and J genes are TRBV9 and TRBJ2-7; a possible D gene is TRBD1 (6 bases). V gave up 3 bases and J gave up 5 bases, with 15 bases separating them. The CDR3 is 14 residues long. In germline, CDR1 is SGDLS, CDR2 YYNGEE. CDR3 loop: CASSEAGASDEQYF. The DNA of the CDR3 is TGTGCCAGCAGCGAGGCAGGGGCCTCTGACGAGCAGTACTTC.